This passage covers 14 T cell receptor beta chains from one sample sequenced in a study of shared clonotypes between healthy human individuals. Profiled with immunoSEQ multiplex PCR; TCRdb holds only in-frame clones, not every one. There are some 100,000 clones in the sample; about 63% occur only once, and roughly a quarter lies in the top ten. Sequenced material: memory CD8+ T cells sorted from blood. This sample's subset: CD45RO+ cells pooled with CCR7-negative TemRA cells. The receptors shown here come from a woman in her 30s in good health.

The chain recombines TRBV30 with TRBJ1-3; D remains ambiguous. Trimming left V 5 bases short and J 0 bases short, with 5 bases between. The CDR3 sequence is 12 residues long. The germline V gene encodes CDR1 GTSNPN and CDR2 SVGIG (reference sequence). Written as DNA, the CDR3 is TGTGCCTGGGACAACTCTGGAAACACCATATATTTT. Translation gives CAWDNSGNTIYF. Combining the CDR3 with reference TRBV30 and TRBJ1-3 gives the whole variable domain SQTIHQWPATLVQPVGSPLSLECTVEGTSNPNLYWYRQAAGRGLQLLFYSVGIGQISSEVPQNLSASRPQDRQFILSSKKLLLSDSGFYLCAWDNSGNTIYFGEGSWLTVV.

The chain recombines TRBV27 with TRBJ2-3; D call uncertain. Germline-derived CDR1 and CDR2 are MNHEY and SMNVEV (reference sequence). V lost 5 bases and J lost 0, with 15 bases in between. The CDR3 is 16 amino acids. CDR3 region: CASSTPGRPSTDTQYF. The CDR3 DNA reads TGTGCCAGCAGTACCCCGGGCAGACCTAGCACAGATACGCAGTATTTT.

The CDR3 bases are TGTGCCAGCAGAGATAGACCCGGCGAGCAGTACTTC. This encodes CASRDRPGEQYF. The chain combines TRBV6-1 with TRBJ2-7; D call uncertain. V lost 6 bases, J lost 6 bases, and 12 bases lay in between. CDR3 size: 12 residues. Per the germline V gene, CDR1 is MNHNS and CDR2 is SASEGT.

This chain uses TRBV9 with TRBJ2-7; 7 positions match TRBD1. V was clipped by 4 bases and J by 0 bases; unmatched bases: 4. This CDR3 contains 14 residues. CDR1 SGDLS and CDR2 YYNGEE come from the germline V gene. For the CDR3, the DNA is TGTGCCAGCAGCCTCGGGACAGACTCCTACGAGCAGTACTTC. It yields the protein CASSLGTDSYEQYF.

About this clone: Other DNA sequences within the sample encode an identical CDR3. This chain links TRBV27 with TRBJ2-7, with D perhaps matching TRBD1 (8 bases). Germline CDR1 is MNHEY and CDR2 is SMNVEV (reference sequence). Trimming stripped 6 bases from V and 4 bases from J, with 16 bases between. The length of the CDR3 is 14 residues. The CDR3 protein is CASSQGASGYEQYF. CDR3 in DNA: TGTGCCAGCAGCCAGGGGGCTAGCGGTTACGAGCAGTACTTC.

The V call is TRBV4-1, the J call TRBJ2-4; TRBD2 might be the D (6 bases). Trimming stripped 0 bases from V and 0 bases from J, with 12 bases between. The CDR3 covers 17 residues. In germline, CDR1 is MGHRA, CDR2 YSYEKL. The CDR3 sequence: CASSQDSAGLAKNIQYF. The CDR3 DNA sequence: TGCGCCAGCAGCCAAGATTCGGCGGGACTAGCCAAAAACATTCAGTACTTC.

The gene calls are TRBV29-1 and TRBJ2-2, with TRBD2 as a possible D gene (5 bases). Germline V lookup: CDR1 SQVTM, CDR2 ANQGSEA. V was shortened by 0 bases and J by 6 bases, with 11 bases between the two germline ends. The CDR3 runs 14 residues. For the CDR3, the DNA is TGCAGCGTTGAAGAGAATGGACTTGCCGGGGAGCTGTTTTTT. It translates to CSVEENGLAGELFF.

The V call is TRBV9, the J call TRBJ2-7; TRBD2 matches at 13 bases. V dropped 3 bases and J dropped 2; count of bases not matched to a gene: 8. Germline V gene data show CDR1 as SGDLS and CDR2 as YYNGEE. The CDR3 has 17 residues. CDR3 region: CASSATKGLAGTYEQYF. The CDR3 bases are TGTGCCAGCAGCGCGACAAAGGGACTAGCGGGAACCTACGAGCAGTACTTC. The full variable domain, in which reference TRBV9 and TRBJ2-7 provide the parts outside the CDR3, is DSGVTQTPKHLITATGQRVTLRCSPRSGDLSVYWYQQSLDQGLQFLIQYYNGEERAKGNILERFSAQQFPDLHSELNLSSLELGDSALYFCASSATKGLAGTYEQYFGPGTRLTVT.

J is TRBJ2-1 and V is TRBV9; 13 positions match TRBD2. CDR3 length equals 15 residues. With V trimmed by 3 bases and J by 7 bases, 4 bases remained unmatched. Germline loops: CDR1 SGDLS, CDR2 YYNGEE. CDR3 bases: TGTGCCAGCAGCGGGGCGACTAGCGGGAGGAATGAGCAGTTCTTC. As protein: CASSGATSGRNEQFF.

This chain uses TRBV6-5 with TRBJ2-7; 8 bases agree with TRBD1. Trimming at V came to 10 bases and at J to 2 bases, leaving 10 bases not matched to a gene. The germline CDR1 and CDR2 sequences are MNHEY and SVGAGI. This CDR3 comprises 14 residues. The CDR3 bases are TGTGCCACTAGGGGGACAGGCAAAACCTACGAGCAGTACTTC. Protein sequence: CATRGTGKTYEQYF.

In its sample, this clone was seen many times. Other DNA sequences within the sample encode an identical CDR3. The V call is TRBV9, the J call TRBJ2-3, with D tentatively TRBD2 (6 bases). Germline CDR1 is SGDLS and CDR2 is YYNGEE. Trimming took 4 bases from V and 6 from J, leaving 15 bases between them. This CDR3 spans 14 amino acids. This CDR3 is CASSFGGGSDTQYF. In DNA form, the CDR3 reads TGTGCCAGCAGCTTCGGAGGAGGGAGTGATACGCAGTATTTT. The whole variable domain, remainder taken from reference TRBV9 and TRBJ2-3, is DSGVTQTPKHLITATGQRVTLRCSPRSGDLSVYWYQQSLDQGLQFLIQYYNGEERAKGNILERFSAQQFPDLHSELNLSSLELGDSALYFCASSFGGGSDTQYFGPGTRLTVL.

This clone was counted only a few times. As DNA, the CDR3 is TGTGCCACCAGCAGCCGCGGTCGTAATGAAGCTTTCTTT. This codes for CATSSRGRNEAFF. The chain has TRBV15 and TRBJ1-1; no clear D gene. Per the germline V gene, CDR1 is LNHNV and CDR2 is YYDKDF (reference sequence). CDR3 length: 13 amino acids. V was pared by 3 bases and J by 7 bases, with 12 bases between.

This chain connects TRBV4-1 to TRBJ1-1, with 8 bases aligning to TRBD1. The CDR3 runs 16 residues. V trimming: 0 bases; J trimming: 4 bases; junction bases outside the gene matches: 7. Germline values: CDR1 MGHRA, CDR2 YSYEKL. CDR3 coding DNA: TGCGCCAGCAGCCAAGACGACAGGGGAGGGAGCACTGAAGCTTTCTTT. Translation: CASSQDDRGGSTEAFF.

CDR3 sequence: CASSLLARVETQYF. In nucleotides, the CDR3 is TGTGCCAGCAGTTTACTCGCCAGGGTTGAGACCCAGTACTTC. The rearrangement joins TRBV28 to TRBJ2-5; possible D gene TRBD1, 5 bases. The V end lost 2 bases, the J end lost 5 bases, and 12 bases lay between the germline ends. Germline V CDR1 and CDR2: MDHEN, SYDVKM. The CDR3 is 14 amino acids.